This T cell receptor beta chain was identified during a study of blood T cell repertoires in COVID-19. Looking at the study overall: T cells, B-cell-depleted T cells, or PBMCs supplied cDNA or gDNA.

A Seattle source enrolled patients during active infection and followed them longitudinally. The CDR3 length is 12 residues. The junction had 3 bases not matched to a gene; V was cut back by 6 bases and J by 5 bases. Authors' processing steps: Reference gene primer amplification gave nucleated cell count estimates. Only in-frame clones appear in the TCRdb table, and some are missing; sequencing was by immunoSEQ multiplex PCR. V and J calls plus clone size are reproduced from that table; the DNA served to infer D and trimming. The sample yields about 160,000 clones, 85% to 95% seen once. The V and J genes are TRBV12-3 or TRBV12-4 and TRBJ1-1, with 7 bases identical to TRBD1. The material sequenced was peripheral blood. This receptor was obtained from a woman aged 60-75 years with COVID-19, enrolled during active disease. The CDR3 bases are TGTGCCAGCAGGCCGACAGGGACTGAAGCTTTCTTT. Its translation: CASRPTGTEAFF.